In its sample, the clone carrying this TCR beta chain was seen once. This sample is part of a study of CD4 and CD8 cells across lung adenocarcinoma regions. The CDR3 runs to 13 residues. Trimming took 4 bases from V and 5 from J, leaving 11 bases between them. Germline lookup yields CDR1 SGHAT and CDR2 FQNNGV. Samples came from patients with localized non-small cell lung adenocarcinoma. MiXCR was run by TCRdb on the PCR reads, yielding one entry per CDR3 protein. Of approximately 5,000 distinct CDR3 sequences in the sample, approximately 63% were seen once. Sequences were obtained from CD4+ T cells from the center of a lung tumor. This rearrangement joins TRBV11-2 to TRBJ1-2; D not resolved. This TCR was sampled from a male donor with lung adenocarcinoma. The CD4 and CD8 labels of this study may be unreliable. CDR3 in DNA: TGTGCCAGCAGCTCCACAATACATTATGGCTACACCTTC. Its translation is CASSSTIHYGYTF.